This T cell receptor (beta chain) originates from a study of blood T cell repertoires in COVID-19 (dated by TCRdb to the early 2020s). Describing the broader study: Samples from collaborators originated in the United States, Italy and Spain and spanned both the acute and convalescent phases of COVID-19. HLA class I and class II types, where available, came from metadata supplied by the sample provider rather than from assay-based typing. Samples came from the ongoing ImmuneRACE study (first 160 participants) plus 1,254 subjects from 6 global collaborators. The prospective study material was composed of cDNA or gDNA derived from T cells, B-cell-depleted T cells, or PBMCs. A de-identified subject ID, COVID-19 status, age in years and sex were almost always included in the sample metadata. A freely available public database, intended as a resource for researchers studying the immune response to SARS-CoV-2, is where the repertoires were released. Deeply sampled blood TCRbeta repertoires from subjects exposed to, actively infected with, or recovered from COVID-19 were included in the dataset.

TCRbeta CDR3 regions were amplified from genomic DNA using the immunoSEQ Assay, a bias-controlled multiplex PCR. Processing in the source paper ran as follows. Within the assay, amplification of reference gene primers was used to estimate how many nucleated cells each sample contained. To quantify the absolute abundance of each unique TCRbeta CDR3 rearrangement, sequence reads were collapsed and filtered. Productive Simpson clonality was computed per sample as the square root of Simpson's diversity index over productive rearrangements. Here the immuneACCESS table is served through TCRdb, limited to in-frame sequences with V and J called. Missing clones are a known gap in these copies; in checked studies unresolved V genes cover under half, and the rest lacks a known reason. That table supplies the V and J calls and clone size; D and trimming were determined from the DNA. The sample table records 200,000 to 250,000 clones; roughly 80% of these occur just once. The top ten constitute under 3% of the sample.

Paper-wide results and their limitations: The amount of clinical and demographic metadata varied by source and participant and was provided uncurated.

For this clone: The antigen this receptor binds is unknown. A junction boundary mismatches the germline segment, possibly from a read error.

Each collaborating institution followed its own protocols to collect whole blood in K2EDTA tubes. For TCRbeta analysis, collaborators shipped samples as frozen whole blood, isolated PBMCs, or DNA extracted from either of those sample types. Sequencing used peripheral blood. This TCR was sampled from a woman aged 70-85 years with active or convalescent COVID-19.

The DNA sequence reads TGTGCCAGCAGTCAAGATCATCTCGGGGGAGGTACAGATACGCAGTATTTT. The resulting protein is CASSQDHLGGGTDTQYF. This receptor chain uses TRBV14 and TRBJ2-3; 6 matching bases give a weak D call of TRBD2. Looking up the germline V gene yields CDR1 SGHDN and CDR2 FVKESK. The CDR3 runs 17 amino acids, cysteine and phenylalanine included. Only the CDR3 region is kept as DNA, spanning 51 bases read in frame from base 1.